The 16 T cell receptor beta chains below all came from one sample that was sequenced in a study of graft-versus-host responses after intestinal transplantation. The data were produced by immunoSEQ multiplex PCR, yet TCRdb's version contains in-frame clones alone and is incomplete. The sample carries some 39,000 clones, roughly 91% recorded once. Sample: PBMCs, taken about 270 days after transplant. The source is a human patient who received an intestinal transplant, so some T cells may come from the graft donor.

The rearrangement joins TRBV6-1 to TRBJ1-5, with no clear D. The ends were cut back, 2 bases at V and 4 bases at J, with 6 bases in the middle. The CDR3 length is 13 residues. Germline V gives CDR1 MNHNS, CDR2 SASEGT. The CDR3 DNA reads TGTGCCAGCAGTGAACAGCTGAATCAGCCCCAGCATTTT. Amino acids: CASSEQLNQPQHF.

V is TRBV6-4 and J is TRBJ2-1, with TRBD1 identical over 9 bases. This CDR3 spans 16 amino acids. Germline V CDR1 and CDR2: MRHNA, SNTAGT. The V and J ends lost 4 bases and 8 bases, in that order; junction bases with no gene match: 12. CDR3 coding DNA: TGTGCCAGCAGTGCCAATTCGGGACAGGGATCCGATGAGCAGTTCTTC. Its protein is CASSANSGQGSDEQFF.

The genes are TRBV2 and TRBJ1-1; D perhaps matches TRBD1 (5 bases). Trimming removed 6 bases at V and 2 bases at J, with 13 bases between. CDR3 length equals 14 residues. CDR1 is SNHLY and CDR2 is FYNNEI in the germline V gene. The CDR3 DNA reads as TGTGCCAGCAGAGCCCGGGGCGGCAACACTGAAGCTTTCTTT. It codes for CASRARGGNTEAFF.

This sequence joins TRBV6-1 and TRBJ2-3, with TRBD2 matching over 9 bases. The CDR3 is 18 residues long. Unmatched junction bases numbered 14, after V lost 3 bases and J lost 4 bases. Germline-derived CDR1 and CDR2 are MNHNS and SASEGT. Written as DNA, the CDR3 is TGTGCCAGCAGTGAGGCACCGCCTAGCGGGGTTAGGGCAGATACGCAGTATTTT. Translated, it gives CASSEAPPSGVRADTQYF.

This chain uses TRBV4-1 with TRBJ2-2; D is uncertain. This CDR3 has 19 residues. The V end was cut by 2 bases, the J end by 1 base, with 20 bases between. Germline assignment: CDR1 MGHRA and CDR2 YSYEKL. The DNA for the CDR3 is TGCGCCAGCAGCCAATTTGAGGTGCGCCCCGGACGGAACACCGGGGAGCTGTTTTTT. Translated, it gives CASSQFEVRPGRNTGELFF.

The CDR3 loop is CASTDGGSYNSPLHF. The CDR3 DNA is TGTGCCAGCACCGACGGGGGTTCCTATAATTCACCCCTCCACTTT. The gene calls are TRBV6-1 and TRBJ1-6; D is possibly TRBD1 (5 bases). The CDR3 length is 15 residues. Between the trimmed V and J ends, which lost 7 bases and 1 base, there was a span of 11 bases. Germline V gene lookup returns CDR1 MNHNS and CDR2 SASEGT.

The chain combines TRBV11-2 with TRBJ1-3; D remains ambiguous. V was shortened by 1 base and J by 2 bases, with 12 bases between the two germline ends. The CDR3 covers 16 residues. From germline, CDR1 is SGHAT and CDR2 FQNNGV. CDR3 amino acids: CASSLGHREAGNTIYF. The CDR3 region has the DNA TGTGCCAGCAGCTTAGGGCATAGGGAGGCTGGAAACACCATATATTTT. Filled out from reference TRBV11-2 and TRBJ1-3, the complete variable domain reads EAGVAQSPRYKIIEKRQSVAFWCNPISGHATLYWYQQILGQGPKLLIQFQNNGVVDDSQLPKDRFSAERLKGVDSTLKIQPAKLEDSAVYLCASSLGHREAGNTIYFGEGSWLTVV.

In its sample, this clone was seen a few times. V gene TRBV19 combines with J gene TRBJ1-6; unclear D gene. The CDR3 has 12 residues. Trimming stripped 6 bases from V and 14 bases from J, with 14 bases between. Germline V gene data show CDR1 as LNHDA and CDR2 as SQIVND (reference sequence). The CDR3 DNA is TGTGCCAGTAGGGGAGTAGGGCTGGCCCTCCACTTT. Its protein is CASRGVGLALHF.

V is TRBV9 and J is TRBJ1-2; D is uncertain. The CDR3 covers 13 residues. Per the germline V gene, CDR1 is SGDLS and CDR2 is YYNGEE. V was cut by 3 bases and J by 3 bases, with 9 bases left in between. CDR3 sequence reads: CASSGPEYYGYTF. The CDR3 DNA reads TGTGCCAGCAGCGGTCCGGAATACTATGGCTACACCTTC.

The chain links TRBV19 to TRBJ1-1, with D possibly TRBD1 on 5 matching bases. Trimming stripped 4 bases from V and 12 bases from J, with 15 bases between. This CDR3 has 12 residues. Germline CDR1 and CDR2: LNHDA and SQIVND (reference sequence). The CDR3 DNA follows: TGTGCCAGTAGTACCCCCTTCAGGGAGTCTTTCTTT. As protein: CASSTPFRESFF.

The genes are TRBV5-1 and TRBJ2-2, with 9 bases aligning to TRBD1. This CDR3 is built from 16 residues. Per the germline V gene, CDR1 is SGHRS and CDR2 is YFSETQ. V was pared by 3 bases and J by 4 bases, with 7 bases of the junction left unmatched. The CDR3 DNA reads TGCGCCAGCAGCTCTATCGGGACAGGGAGCACCGGGGAGCTGTTTTTT. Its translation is CASSSIGTGSTGELFF. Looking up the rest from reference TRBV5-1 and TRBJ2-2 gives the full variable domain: KAGVTQTPRYLIKTRGQQVTLSCSPISGHRSVSWYQQTPGQGLQFLFEYFSETQRNKGNFPGRFSGRQFSNSRSEMNVSTLELGDSALYLCASSSIGTGSTGELFFGEGSRLTVL.

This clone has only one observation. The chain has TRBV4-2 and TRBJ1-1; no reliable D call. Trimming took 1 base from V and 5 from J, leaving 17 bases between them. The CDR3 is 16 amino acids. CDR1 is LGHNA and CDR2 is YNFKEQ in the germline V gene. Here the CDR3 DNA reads TGTGCCAGCAGCCAAGCGGTCGAAACAGCCGATACTGAAGCTTTCTTT. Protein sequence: CASSQAVETADTEAFF.

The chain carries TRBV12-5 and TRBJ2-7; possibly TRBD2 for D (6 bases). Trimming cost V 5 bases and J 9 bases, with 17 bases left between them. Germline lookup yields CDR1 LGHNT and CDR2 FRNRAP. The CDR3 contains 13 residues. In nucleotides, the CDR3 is TGTGCTAGTGGTGAAATTACCGGCGGGGCGCAGTACTTC. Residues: CASGEITGGAQYF. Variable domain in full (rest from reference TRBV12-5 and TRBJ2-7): DARVTQTPRHKVTEMGQEVTMRCQPILGHNTVFWYRQTMMQGLELLAYFRNRAPLDDSGMPKDRFSAEMPDATLATLKIQPSEPRDSAVYFCASGEITGGAQYFGPGTRLTVT.

DNA for the CDR3: TGTGCCAGCAGTGAGGCGGCGGTCTATCAGCCCCAGCATTTT. Its translation: CASSEAAVYQPQHF. This sequence joins TRBV2 and TRBJ1-5, with D uncertain. The CDR3 runs 14 residues. The germline V gene has CDR1 SNHLY and CDR2 FYNNEI. The V end lost 3 bases, the J end lost 5 bases, and 11 bases lay between the germline ends.

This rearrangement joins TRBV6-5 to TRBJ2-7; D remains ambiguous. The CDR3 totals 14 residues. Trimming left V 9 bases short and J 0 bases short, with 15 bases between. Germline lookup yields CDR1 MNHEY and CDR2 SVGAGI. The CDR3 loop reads CASIGRPSSYEQYF. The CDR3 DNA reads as TGTGCCAGTATAGGACGGCCGAGCTCCTACGAGCAGTACTTC.

CDR3 in amino acids: CASSLNPWGQGPPYTEAFF. The CDR3 DNA follows: TGTGCCAGCAGCTTAAATCCGTGGGGACAGGGGCCTCCATACACTGAAGCTTTCTTT. The V and J genes are TRBV7-7 and TRBJ1-1, with 10 bases fitting TRBD1. The germline V gene encodes CDR1 SSHAT and CDR2 FNYEAQ (reference sequence). There are 19 residues in the CDR3. The V gene end was trimmed by 2 bases and the J gene end by 3 bases; junction bases not matched to a gene: 15.